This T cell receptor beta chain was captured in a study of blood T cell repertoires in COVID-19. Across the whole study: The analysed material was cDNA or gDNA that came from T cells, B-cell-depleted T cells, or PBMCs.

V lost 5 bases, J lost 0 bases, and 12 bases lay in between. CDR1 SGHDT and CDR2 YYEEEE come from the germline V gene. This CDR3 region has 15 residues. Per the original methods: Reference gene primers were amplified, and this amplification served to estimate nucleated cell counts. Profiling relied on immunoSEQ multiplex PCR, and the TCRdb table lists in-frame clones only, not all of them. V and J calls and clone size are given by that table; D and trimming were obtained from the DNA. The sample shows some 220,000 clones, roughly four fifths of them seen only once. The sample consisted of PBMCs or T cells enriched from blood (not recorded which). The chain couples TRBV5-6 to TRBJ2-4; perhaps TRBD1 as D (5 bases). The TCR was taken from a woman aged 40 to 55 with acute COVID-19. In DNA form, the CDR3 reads TGTGCCAGCAGTAGCAGGGTTGTAGCCAAAAACATTCAGTACTTC. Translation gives CASSSRVVAKNIQYF.